The 19 T cell receptor beta chains reported below all come from one sample, sequenced in a study of shared clonotypes between healthy human individuals. Sequenced by immunoSEQ multiplex PCR; TCRdb stores in-frame clones only, minus some. The sample yields roughly 2,300,000 clones, 85% to 95% seen once. The source material was naive CD4+ T cells from PBMCs. Described subset: CD45RA+ positively selected. These receptor sequences come from a man aged 18-30 years in good health. Some clones in this sample may be carry-over from other donors' samples.

This chain links TRBV7-8 with TRBJ2-1, with TRBD1 identical over 11 bases. This CDR3 comprises 15 residues. Per germline, CDR1 SGHVS and CDR2 FQNEAQ. Trimming at V came to 6 bases and at J to 2 bases, leaving 3 bases not matched to a gene. Here the CDR3 DNA reads TGTGCCAGCAGAGGGACAGGGGGGACCTACAATGAGCAGTTCTTC. This translates into CASRGTGGTYNEQFF.

As regards this clone: Within the sample, other DNA sequences also encode this same CDR3. The CDR3 DNA sequence: TGTGCCAGCAGCTTCACGAATGAGCAGTTCTTC. It yields the protein CASSFTNEQFF. The V gene is TRBV7-9, the J gene TRBJ2-1; D ambiguous. Trimming took 3 bases from V and 7 from J, leaving 4 bases between them. This CDR3 has 11 amino acids. Germline CDR1 is SEHNR and CDR2 is FQNEAQ (reference sequence).

J is TRBJ1-2 and V is TRBV19; D gene ambiguous. Germline loops: CDR1 LNHDA, CDR2 SQIVND (reference sequence). The V end was cut by 0 bases, the J end by 5 bases, with 10 bases between. CDR3 length equals 14 residues. CDR3 amino acids: CASSIEGIGYGYTF. CDR3 bases: TGTGCCAGTAGTATAGAAGGGATCGGGTATGGCTACACCTTC. The full variable domain, with the rest looked up from reference TRBV19 and TRBJ1-2, is DGGITQSPKYLFRKEGQNVTLSCEQNLNHDAMYWYRQDPGQGLRLIYYSQIVNDFQKGDIAEGYSVSREKKESFPLTVTSAQKNPTAFYLCASSIEGIGYGYTFGSGTRLTVV.

The gene calls are TRBV2 and TRBJ2-5; D gene uncertain. Germline values: CDR1 SNHLY, CDR2 FYNNEI. V lost 4 bases and J lost 8, with 11 bases in between. This CDR3 spans 12 amino acids. The chain's CDR3 is CASSGLFRTQYF. The CDR3 nucleotides are TGTGCCAGCAGTGGGCTCTTCCGCACCCAGTACTTC.

The chain links TRBV11-3 to TRBJ2-2; TRBD1 might be the D (6 bases). This CDR3 contains 15 residues. Germline loops: CDR1 SGHNT, CDR2 YENEEA. V lost 5 bases, J lost 8 bases, and 18 bases lay in between. The CDR3: CASSPTTGTSGELFF. In nucleotides, the CDR3 is TGTGCCAGCAGCCCGACAACCGGGACATCTGGGGAGCTGTTTTTT.

This chain links TRBV10-3 with TRBJ2-7; D call uncertain. Germline V gene sequence: CDR1 ENHRY, CDR2 SYGVKD. The CDR3 runs 13 residues. V was cut by 2 bases and J by 4 bases, with 9 bases left in between. The CDR3 sequence is CAISESLGYEQYF. For the CDR3, the DNA is TGTGCCATCAGTGAGAGTTTGGGGTACGAGCAGTACTTC.

The chain couples TRBV7-2 to TRBJ1-1; weak D call: TRBD1 (5 bases). Germline CDR1 reads SGHTA; CDR2 reads FQGNSA. Deletions cut 1 base from V and 8 bases from J, with 11 bases between. This CDR3 is built from 13 residues. CDR3 amino acids: CASSLVGVLEAFF. CDR3 nucleotides: TGTGCCAGCAGCTTAGTGGGGGTCTTAGAAGCTTTCTTT.

The rearrangement joins TRBV5-1 to TRBJ2-3; tentatively, D is TRBD1 (5 bases). This CDR3 comprises 13 residues. V lost 2 bases, J lost 6 bases, and 10 bases lay in between. Germline values: CDR1 SGHRS, CDR2 YFSETQ. This chain's CDR3 is CASSFSGLDTQYF. The DNA of the CDR3 is TGCGCCAGCAGCTTCTCAGGGTTGGATACGCAGTATTTT. Full variable domain (missing parts from reference TRBV5-1 and TRBJ2-3): KAGVTQTPRYLIKTRGQQVTLSCSPISGHRSVSWYQQTPGQGLQFLFEYFSETQRNKGNFPGRFSGRQFSNSRSEMNVSTLELGDSALYLCASSFSGLDTQYFGPGTRLTVL.

V usage is TRBV7-8 and J usage is TRBJ2-5; D possibly corresponds to TRBD2 (5 bases). CDR3 size: 14 residues. V lost 5 bases and J lost 1, with 11 bases in between. CDR1 and CDR2 (germline): SGHVS, FQNEAQ. Written as DNA, the CDR3 is TGTGCCAGCAGCAGGACGGGGATCCAAGAGACCCAGTACTTC. Its translation is CASSRTGIQETQYF.

The gene calls are TRBV11-2 and TRBJ2-7, with D uncertain. The V and J ends lost 2 bases and 3 bases respectively, with 8 bases between them. The germline gives CDR1 SGHAT, CDR2 FQNNGV. This CDR3 is 13 amino acids long. CDR3 bases: TGTGCCAGCAGCTTAAGTAGAAACTACGAGCAGTACTTC. Its translation: CASSLSRNYEQYF. Full variable domain (rest looked up from reference TRBV11-2 and TRBJ2-7): EAGVAQSPRYKIIEKRQSVAFWCNPISGHATLYWYQQILGQGPKLLIQFQNNGVVDDSQLPKDRFSAERLKGVDSTLKIQPAKLEDSAVYLCASSLSRNYEQYFGPGTRLTVT.

V usage is TRBV10-3 and J usage is TRBJ2-1; weak D call: TRBD2 (5 bases). V was cut by 2 bases and J by 8 bases, with 10 bases left in between. The CDR3 runs to 13 residues. CDR1 ENHRY and CDR2 SYGVKD come from the germline V gene. Here the CDR3 DNA reads TGTGCCATCAGTGAGAAGCGGCTTGATGAGCAGTTCTTC. Translated, it gives CAISEKRLDEQFF.

J is TRBJ1-2 and V is TRBV28; no definite D call. This CDR3 has 12 amino acids. Germline V CDR1 and CDR2: MDHEN, SYDVKM. Trimming left V 6 bases short and J 7 bases short, with 12 bases between. CDR3 amino acids: CASSPLVSGYTF. For the CDR3, the DNA is TGTGCCAGCAGCCCTTTGGTCAGTGGCTACACCTTC.

This clone was seen a single time. The chain joins TRBV10-3 to TRBJ2-3; D gene unclear. V was cut by 7 bases and J by 0 bases, with 8 bases left in between. There are 13 residues in the CDR3. Germline assignment: CDR1 ENHRY and CDR2 SYGVKD. This CDR3 reads CAINGASTDTQYF. The CDR3 nucleotides are TGTGCCATCAATGGTGCCAGCACAGATACGCAGTATTTT.

The genes are TRBV6-1 and TRBJ2-7, with 8 bases lining up with TRBD1. CDR3 size: 15 residues. Germline loops: CDR1 MNHNS, CDR2 SASEGT. J was trimmed by 3 bases and V by 6 bases; bases with no gene match: 10. The CDR3 nucleotides read TGTGCCAGCAGAAGGACAGGGAGTTCTATCTACGAGCAGTACTTC. Translating it yields CASRRTGSSIYEQYF.

The rearrangement uses TRBV7-2 and TRBJ2-2; D gene unclear. The CDR3 totals 15 residues. The V end was cut by 3 bases, the J end by 1 base, with 9 bases between. Per germline, CDR1 SGHTA and CDR2 FQGNSA. The CDR3 nucleotides are TGTGCCAGCAGCTTTCCCCGAGAGAACACCGGGGAGCTGTTTTTT. Translated, it gives CASSFPRENTGELFF.

Note on this clone: Within the sample, other DNA sequences also encode this same CDR3. The chain recombines TRBV28 with TRBJ2-7; TRBD1 matches 7 bases. This CDR3 is built from 12 residues. Germline values: CDR1 MDHEN, CDR2 SYDVKM. V lost 8 bases, J lost 2 bases, and 3 bases stayed unmatched. CDR3: CASRDSTYEQYF. DNA for the CDR3: TGTGCCAGCCGGGACAGCACCTACGAGCAGTACTTC.

Comment on this clone: The sample has other DNA sequences that encode this CDR3 too. The rearrangement joins TRBV29-1 to TRBJ1-2; tentative D call: TRBD1 (5 bases). V lost 6 bases and J lost 6, with 17 bases in between. CDR1 and CDR2 from the germline V gene are SQVTM and ANQGSEA. The CDR3 runs to 13 residues. The CDR3 nucleotides are TGCAGCGTCTCGGACAAAGCGATGGATGGCTACACCTTC. Translated, it gives CSVSDKAMDGYTF.

The chain is built from TRBV6-6 and TRBJ1-3; D unresolved. The CDR3 runs 13 residues. CDR1 MNHNY and CDR2 SVGAGI come from the germline V gene (reference sequence). Between the trimmed V and J ends, which lost 6 bases and 0 bases, there was a span of 6 bases. The CDR3 region has the DNA TGTGCCAGCAGGTCCCGCTCTGGAAACACCATATATTTT. Protein sequence: CASRSRSGNTIYF.

The chain uses TRBV2 and TRBJ1-2, with D possibly TRBD1 on 5 matching bases. Germline assignment: CDR1 SNHLY and CDR2 FYNNEI. V was trimmed by 1 base and J by 1 base, leaving 13 bases between them. The length of the CDR3 is 16 residues. CDR3 region: CASSEGGLTVNYGYTF. The DNA for the CDR3 is TGTGCCAGCAGTGAAGGGGGGTTGACGGTTAACTATGGCTACACCTTC.